This T cell receptor beta chain originates from a study of blood T cell repertoires in COVID-19 (dated by TCRdb to 2019 to 2021). As for the study more broadly: Collaborator samples came from the United States, Italy and Spain and covered acute and convalescent phases of COVID-19. The material from the prospective study consisted of cDNA or gDNA derived from T cells, B-cell-depleted T cells, or PBMCs. Subjects who had been exposed to COVID-19, were actively infected with it, or had recovered from it provided the deeply sampled blood TCRbeta repertoires that made up the dataset. The repertoires were released in a freely available public database meant as a resource for research on the immune response to SARS-CoV-2. Samples came from the ongoing ImmuneRACE study (first 160 participants) plus 1,254 subjects from 6 global collaborators. The sample metadata nearly always contained a de-identified subject ID, COVID-19 status, age in years and sex. Where HLA class I and class II types were available, the types were taken from metadata supplied by the sample provider, not from assay-based typing.

TCRbeta CDR3 regions were amplified from genomic DNA using the immunoSEQ Assay, a bias-controlled multiplex PCR. The authors' pipeline ran thus. The number of nucleated cells in each sample was estimated by amplification of reference gene primers within the assay. Sequence reads were collapsed and filtered to measure the absolute abundance of every unique TCRbeta CDR3 rearrangement. For each sample, productive Simpson clonality was calculated as the square root of Simpson's diversity index across productive rearrangements. Imported from immuneACCESS, the table was reduced by TCRdb to in-frame sequences with V and J called. These copies leave out some clones; in studies compared against another copy, an unresolved V gene accounts for under half, and the cause of the remainder is not known. That table supplies the V and J calls and clone size; D and trimming were determined from the DNA. This sample has about 69,000 clones in its table, and 75% to 85% of those were observed once. The ten most abundant clones make up roughly 50% of the sample.

What the authors observed across the whole study: Clinical and demographic metadata were provided uncurated, with the amount varying by source and participant.

Only a few counts were recorded for this clone. The target of this receptor is not known. Base qualities are not provided; no much larger clone lies one nucleotide away. Whole blood was collected in K2EDTA tubes by collaborating institutions according to the institutions' own protocols. For TCRbeta analysis, collaborators shipped samples as frozen whole blood, isolated PBMCs, or DNA extracted from either of those sample types. Between the V and J ends, shortened by 5 bases and 4 bases respectively, the junction contains 26 bases. The CDR3 sequence holds 18 residues, the cysteine and phenylalanine included. The read is trimmed to its CDR3 DNA, 54 bases read in frame from base 1. CDR1 PRHDT and CDR2 FYEKMQ are derived from the germline V gene (reference sequence).

The chain uses TRBV13 and TRBJ1-1; the D gene is possibly TRBD1, with 6 bases matching. The sample consisted of peripheral blood. The TCR comes from a human donor in a cohort sampled during active COVID-19. The nucleotides are TGTGCCAGCAGCCAAGTAGGAGGGACGGGGGGCTCGAGCACTGAAGCTTTCTTT. Translated, this is CASSQVGGTGGSSTEAFF.